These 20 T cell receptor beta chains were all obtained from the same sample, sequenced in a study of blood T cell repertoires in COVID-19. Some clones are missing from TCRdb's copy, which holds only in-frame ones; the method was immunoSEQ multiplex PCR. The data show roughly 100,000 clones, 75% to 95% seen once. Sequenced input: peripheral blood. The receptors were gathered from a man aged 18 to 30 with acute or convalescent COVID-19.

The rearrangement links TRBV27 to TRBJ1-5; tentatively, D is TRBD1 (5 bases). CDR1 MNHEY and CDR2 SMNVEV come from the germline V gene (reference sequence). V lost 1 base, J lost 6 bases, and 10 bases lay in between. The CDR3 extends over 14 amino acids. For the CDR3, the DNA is TGTGCCAGCAGTTTATTGGCAGGGCTTCAGCCCCAGCATTTT. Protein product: CASSLLAGLQPQHF.

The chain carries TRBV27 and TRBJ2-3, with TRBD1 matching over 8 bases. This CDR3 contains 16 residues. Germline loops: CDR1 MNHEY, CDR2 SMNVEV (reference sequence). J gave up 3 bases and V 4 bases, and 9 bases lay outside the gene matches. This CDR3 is CASSSQGAWGTDTQYF. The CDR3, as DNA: TGTGCCAGCAGTTCTCAGGGGGCATGGGGGACAGATACGCAGTATTTT.

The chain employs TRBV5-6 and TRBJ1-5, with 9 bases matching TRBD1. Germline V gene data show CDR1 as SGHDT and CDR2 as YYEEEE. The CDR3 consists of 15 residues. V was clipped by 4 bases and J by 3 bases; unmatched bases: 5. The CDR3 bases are TGTGCCAGCAGCCCCTGGACAGGGGCCAATCAGCCCCAGCATTTT. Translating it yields CASSPWTGANQPQHF.

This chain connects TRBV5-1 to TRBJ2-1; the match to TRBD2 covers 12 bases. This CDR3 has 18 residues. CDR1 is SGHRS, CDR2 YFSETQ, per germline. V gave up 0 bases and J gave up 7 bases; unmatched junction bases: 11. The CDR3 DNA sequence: TGCGCCAGCAGCTTGGACCTAGCGGGGGGGCCCCCTTGGAATGAGCAGTTCTTC. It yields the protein CASSLDLAGGPPWNEQFF.

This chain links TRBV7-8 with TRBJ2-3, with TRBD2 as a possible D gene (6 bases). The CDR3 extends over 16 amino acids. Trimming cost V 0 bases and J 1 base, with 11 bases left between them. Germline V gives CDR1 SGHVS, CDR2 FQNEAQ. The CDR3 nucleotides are TGTGCCAGCAGCTTAGCGCGGGACCATGGCACAGATACGCAGTATTTT. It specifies CASSLARDHGTDTQYF.

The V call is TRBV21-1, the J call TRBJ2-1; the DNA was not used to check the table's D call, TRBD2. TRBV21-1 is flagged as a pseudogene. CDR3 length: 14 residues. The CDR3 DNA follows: TGTGCCAGCAGCAGGCGGGGAAAGTACAATGAGCAGTTCTTC. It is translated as CASSRRGKYNEQFF.

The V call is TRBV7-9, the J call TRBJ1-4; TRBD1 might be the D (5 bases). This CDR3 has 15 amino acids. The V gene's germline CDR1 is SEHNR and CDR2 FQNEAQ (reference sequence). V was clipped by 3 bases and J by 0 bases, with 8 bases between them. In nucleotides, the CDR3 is TGTGCCAGCAGCTTCGGGGGAGCAACTAATGAAAAACTGTTTTTT. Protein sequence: CASSFGGATNEKLFF.

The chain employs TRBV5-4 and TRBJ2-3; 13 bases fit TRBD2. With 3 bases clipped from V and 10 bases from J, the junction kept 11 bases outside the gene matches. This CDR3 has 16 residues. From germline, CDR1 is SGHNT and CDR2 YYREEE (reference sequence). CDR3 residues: CASSYPGTSGGEPQYF. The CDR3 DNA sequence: TGTGCCAGCAGCTACCCGGGTACTAGCGGGGGGGAGCCGCAGTATTTT.

The CDR3 protein is CATSTRTDFYGYTF. The CDR3 coding sequence is TGTGCCACCAGCACTCGAACAGATTTCTATGGCTACACCTTC. The chain carries TRBV15 and TRBJ1-2; D is undetermined. Trimming removed 4 bases from V and 4 bases from J, with 13 bases in between. Germline CDR1 and CDR2: LNHNV and YYDKDF (reference sequence). The CDR3 sequence is 14 residues long.

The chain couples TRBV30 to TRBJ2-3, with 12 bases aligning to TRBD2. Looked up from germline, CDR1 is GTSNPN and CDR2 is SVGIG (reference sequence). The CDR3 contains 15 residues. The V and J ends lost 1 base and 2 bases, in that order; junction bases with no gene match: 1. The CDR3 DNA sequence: TGTGCCTGGAGTGGACTAGCGGGAGCCACAGATACGCAGTATTTT. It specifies CAWSGLAGATDTQYF.

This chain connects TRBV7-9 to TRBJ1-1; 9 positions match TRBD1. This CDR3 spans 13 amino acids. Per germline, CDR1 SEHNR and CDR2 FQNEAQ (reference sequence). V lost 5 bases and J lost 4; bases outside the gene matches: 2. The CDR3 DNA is TGTGCCAGCAGCCGACAGGGGGTCACTGAAGCTTTCTTT. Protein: CASSRQGVTEAFF.

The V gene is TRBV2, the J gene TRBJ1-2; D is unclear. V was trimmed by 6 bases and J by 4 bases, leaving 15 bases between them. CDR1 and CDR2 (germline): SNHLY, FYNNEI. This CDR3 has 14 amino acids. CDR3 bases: TGTGCCAGCAGAATGGAGAGTGCGAGCTATGGCTACACCTTC. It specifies CASRMESASYGYTF.

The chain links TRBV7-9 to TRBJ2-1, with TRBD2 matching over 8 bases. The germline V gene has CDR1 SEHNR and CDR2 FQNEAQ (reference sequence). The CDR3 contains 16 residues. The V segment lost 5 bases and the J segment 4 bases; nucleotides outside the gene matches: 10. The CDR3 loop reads CASSLAGGGPYNEQFF. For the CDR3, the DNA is TGTGCCAGCAGCCTCGCCGGGGGGGGTCCTTACAATGAGCAGTTCTTC.

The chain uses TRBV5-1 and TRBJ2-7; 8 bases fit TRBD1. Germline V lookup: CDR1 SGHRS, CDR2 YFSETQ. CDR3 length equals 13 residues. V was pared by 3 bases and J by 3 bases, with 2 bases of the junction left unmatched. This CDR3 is CASSWTGNYEQYF. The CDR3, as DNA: TGCGCCAGCAGCTGGACAGGGAACTACGAGCAGTACTTC.

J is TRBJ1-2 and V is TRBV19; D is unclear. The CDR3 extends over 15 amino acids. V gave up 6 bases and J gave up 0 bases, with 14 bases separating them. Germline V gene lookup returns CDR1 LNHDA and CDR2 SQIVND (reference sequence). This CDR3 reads CASSRGPVANYGYTF. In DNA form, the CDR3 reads TGTGCCAGTAGCAGAGGGCCCGTCGCTAACTATGGCTACACCTTC.

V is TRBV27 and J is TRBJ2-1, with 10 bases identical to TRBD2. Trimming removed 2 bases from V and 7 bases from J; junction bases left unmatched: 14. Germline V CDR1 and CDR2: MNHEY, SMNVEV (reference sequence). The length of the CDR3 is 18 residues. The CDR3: CASSLKWLAGVVRNEQFF. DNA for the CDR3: TGTGCCAGCAGTTTAAAGTGGCTAGCGGGAGTTGTTAGGAATGAGCAGTTCTTC.

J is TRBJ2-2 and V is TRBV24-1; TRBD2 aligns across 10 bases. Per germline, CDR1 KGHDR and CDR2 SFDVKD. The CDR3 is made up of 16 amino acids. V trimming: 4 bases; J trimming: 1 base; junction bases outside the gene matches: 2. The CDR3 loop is CATSDRTSGNTGELFF. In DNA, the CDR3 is TGTGCCACCAGTGACCGGACTAGCGGGAACACCGGGGAGCTGTTTTTT.

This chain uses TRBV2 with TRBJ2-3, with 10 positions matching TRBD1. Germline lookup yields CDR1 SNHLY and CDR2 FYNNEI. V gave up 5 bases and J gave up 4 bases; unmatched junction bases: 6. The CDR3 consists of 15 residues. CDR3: CASSQDRGQADTQYF. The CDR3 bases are TGTGCCAGCAGTCAAGACAGGGGGCAGGCAGATACGCAGTATTTT.

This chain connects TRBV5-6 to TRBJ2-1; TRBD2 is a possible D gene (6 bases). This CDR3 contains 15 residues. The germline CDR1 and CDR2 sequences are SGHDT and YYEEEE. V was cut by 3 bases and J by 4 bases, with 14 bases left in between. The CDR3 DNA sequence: TGTGCCAGCAGCTCCCCCGGGACTGGTTACAATGAGCAGTTCTTC. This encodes CASSSPGTGYNEQFF.

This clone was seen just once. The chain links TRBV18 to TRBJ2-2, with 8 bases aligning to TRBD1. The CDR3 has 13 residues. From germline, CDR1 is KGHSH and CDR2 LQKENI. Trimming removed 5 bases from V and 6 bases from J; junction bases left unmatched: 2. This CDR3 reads CASSLTGAGELFF. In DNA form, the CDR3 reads TGTGCCAGCTCATTGACAGGGGCCGGGGAGCTGTTTTTT.